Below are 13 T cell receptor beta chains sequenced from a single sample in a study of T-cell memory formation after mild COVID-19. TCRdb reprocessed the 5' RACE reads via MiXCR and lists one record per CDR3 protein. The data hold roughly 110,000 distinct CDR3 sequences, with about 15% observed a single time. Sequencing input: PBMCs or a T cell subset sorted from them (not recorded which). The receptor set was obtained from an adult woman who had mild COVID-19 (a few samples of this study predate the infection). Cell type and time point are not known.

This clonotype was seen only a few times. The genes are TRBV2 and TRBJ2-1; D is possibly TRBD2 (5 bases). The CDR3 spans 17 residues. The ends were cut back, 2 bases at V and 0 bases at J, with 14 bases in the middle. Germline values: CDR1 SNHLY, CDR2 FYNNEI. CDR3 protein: CASSERGQRYSYNEQFF. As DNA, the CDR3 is TGTGCCAGCAGTGAAAGAGGGCAGAGATACTCCTACAATGAGCAGTTCTTC.

CDR3 bases: TGTGCCAGAGACAATGAGCAGTTCTTC. Its protein is CARDNEQFF. The chain combines TRBV6-4 with TRBJ2-1; D is unresolved. The germline gives CDR1 MRHNA, CDR2 SNTAGT. This CDR3 spans 9 amino acids. The V gene lost 9 bases and the J gene lost 5 bases, with 2 bases spanning the gap.

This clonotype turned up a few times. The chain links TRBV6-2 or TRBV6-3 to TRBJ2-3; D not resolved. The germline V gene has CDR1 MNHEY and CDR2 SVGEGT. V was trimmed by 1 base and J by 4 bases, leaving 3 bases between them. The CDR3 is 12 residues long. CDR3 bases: TGTGCCAGCAGTTACTGGGCAGATACGCAGTATTTT. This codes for CASSYWADTQYF.

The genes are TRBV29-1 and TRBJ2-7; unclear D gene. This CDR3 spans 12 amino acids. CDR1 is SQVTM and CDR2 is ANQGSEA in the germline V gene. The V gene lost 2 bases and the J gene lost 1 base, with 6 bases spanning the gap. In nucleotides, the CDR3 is TGCAGCGTTGAACAGGATTCCTACGAGCAGTACTTC. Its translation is CSVEQDSYEQYF.

CDR3 DNA: TGTGCCAGCAGCCCCCTGGGGAGGGGTAGTGAAAAACTGTTTTTT. Translating gives CASSPLGRGSEKLFF. The chain couples TRBV3-1 to TRBJ1-4; D might be TRBD1 (5 bases). The germline V gene has CDR1 LGHDT and CDR2 YNNKEL (reference sequence). The CDR3 is 15 residues long. Between the trimmed V and J ends, which lost 4 bases and 7 bases, there was a span of 16 bases.

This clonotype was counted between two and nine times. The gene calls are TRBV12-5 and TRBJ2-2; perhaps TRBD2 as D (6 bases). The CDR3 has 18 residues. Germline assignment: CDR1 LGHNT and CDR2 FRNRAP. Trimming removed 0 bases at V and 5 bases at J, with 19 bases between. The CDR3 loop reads CASGLVLEGYSGTGELFF. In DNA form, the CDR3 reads TGTGCTAGTGGTTTGGTTCTTGAGGGGTACAGCGGGACCGGGGAGCTGTTTTTT.

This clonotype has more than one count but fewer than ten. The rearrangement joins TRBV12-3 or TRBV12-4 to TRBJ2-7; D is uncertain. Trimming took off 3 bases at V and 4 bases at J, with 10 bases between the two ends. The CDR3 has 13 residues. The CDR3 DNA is TGTGCCAGCAGTTTCTTAGGGTTGTACGAGCAGTACTTC. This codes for CASSFLGLYEQYF.

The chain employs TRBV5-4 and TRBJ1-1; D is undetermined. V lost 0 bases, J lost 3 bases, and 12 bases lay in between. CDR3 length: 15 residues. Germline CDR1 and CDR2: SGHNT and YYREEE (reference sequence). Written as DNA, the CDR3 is TGTGCCAGCAGCTTGGAGAGTGGAATGGACACTGAAGCTTTCTTT. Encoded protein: CASSLESGMDTEAFF.

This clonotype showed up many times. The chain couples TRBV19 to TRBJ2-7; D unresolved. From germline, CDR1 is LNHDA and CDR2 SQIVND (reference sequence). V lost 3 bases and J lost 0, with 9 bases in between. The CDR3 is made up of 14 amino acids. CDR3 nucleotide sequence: TGTGCCAGTAGTATGAGTGTCAGCTCCTACGAGCAGTACTTC. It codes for CASSMSVSSYEQYF.

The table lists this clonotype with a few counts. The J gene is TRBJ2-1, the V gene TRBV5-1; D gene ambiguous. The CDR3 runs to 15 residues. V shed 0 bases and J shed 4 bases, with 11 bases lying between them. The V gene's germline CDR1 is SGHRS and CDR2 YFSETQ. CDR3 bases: TGCGCCAGCAGCTTGGAGTGGGGAAAGTACAATGAGCAGTTCTTC. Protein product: CASSLEWGKYNEQFF.

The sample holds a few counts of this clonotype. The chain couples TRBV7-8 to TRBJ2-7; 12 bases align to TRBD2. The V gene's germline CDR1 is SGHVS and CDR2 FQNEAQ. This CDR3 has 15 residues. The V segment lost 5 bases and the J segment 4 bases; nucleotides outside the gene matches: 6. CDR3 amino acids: CASSERTSGVYEQYF. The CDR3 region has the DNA TGTGCCAGCAGCGAAAGGACTAGCGGGGTTTACGAGCAGTACTTC.

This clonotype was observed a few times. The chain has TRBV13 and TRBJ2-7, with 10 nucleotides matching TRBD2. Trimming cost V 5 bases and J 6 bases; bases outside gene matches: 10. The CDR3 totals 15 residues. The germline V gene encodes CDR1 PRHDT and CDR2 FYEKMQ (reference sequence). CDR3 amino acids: CASSLRSGRAGEQYF. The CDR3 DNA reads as TGTGCCAGCAGCCTTCGAAGCGGGAGGGCCGGCGAGCAGTACTTC.

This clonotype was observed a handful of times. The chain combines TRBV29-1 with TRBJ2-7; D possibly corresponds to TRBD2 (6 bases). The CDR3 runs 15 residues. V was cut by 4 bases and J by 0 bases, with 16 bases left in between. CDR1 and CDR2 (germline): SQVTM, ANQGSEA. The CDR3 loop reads CSVVSLAGHSYEQYF. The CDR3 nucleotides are TGCAGCGTTGTTTCTCTCGCGGGGCACTCCTACGAGCAGTACTTC.